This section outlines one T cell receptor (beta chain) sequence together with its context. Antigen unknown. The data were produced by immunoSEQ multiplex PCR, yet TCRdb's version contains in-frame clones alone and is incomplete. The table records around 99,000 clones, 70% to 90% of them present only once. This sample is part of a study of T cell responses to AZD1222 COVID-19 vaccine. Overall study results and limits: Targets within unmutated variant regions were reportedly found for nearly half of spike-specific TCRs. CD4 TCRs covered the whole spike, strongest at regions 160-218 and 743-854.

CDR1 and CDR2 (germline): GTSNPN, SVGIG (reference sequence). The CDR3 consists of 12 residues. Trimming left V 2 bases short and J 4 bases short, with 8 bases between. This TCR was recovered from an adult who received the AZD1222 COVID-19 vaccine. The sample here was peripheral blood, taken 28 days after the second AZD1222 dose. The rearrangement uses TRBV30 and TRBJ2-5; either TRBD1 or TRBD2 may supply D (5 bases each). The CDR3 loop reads CAWSLGAETQYF. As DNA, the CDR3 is TGTGCCTGGAGTCTCGGGGCAGAGACCCAGTACTTC.